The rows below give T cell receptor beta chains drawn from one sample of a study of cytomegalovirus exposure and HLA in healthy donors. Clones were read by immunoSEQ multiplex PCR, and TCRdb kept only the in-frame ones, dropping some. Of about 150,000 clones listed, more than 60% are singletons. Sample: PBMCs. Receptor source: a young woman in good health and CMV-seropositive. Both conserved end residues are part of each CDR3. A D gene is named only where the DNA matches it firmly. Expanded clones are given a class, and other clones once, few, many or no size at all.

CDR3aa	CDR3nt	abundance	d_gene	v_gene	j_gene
CASSWTIYNEQFF	TGTGCCAGCAGCTGGACTATCTACAATGAGCAGTTCTTC	-	-	TRBV6-6	TRBJ2-1
CASSWTSGSFWNEQFF	TGCGCCAGCAGCTGGACTAGCGGGAGCTTTTGGAATGAGCAGTTCTTC	-	TRBD2	TRBV5-1	TRBJ2-1
CASSLGLTGGSGETQYF	TGTGCCAGCAGCTTAGGGCTGACAGGTGGTTCAGGGGAGACCCAGTACTTC	-	-	TRBV7-9	TRBJ2-5
CASSLVQGATEAFF	TGCGCCAGCAGCTTGGTACAGGGGGCCACTGAAGCTTTCTTT	-	TRBD1	TRBV5-1	TRBJ1-1
CASSPSRTSGEKLFF	TGTGCCAGCAGTCCCTCCCGGACATCAGGTGAAAAACTGTTTTTT	-	-	TRBV6-5	TRBJ1-4
CASSLTVGIRYEQYF	TGTGCCAGCAGCTTGACAGTTGGAATACGATACGAGCAGTACTTC	-	-	TRBV5-8	TRBJ2-7
CASKPTAAGTGELFF	TGTGCCAGCAAGCCCACAGCAGCGGGGACCGGGGAGCTGTTTTTT	-	TRBD2	TRBV6-6	TRBJ2-2
CASSQDQGQTNYGYTF	TGTGCCAGCAGCCAAGATCAAGGACAGACTAACTATGGCTACACCTTC	-	-	TRBV4-2	TRBJ1-2
CASSSQAPGTGGEQYF	TGTGCCAGCAGCTCCCAGGCCCCCGGGACAGGCGGCGAGCAGTACTTC	-	TRBD1	TRBV7-2	TRBJ2-7
CAWTSSGSGEQYF	TGTGCCTGGACCTCTAGCGGGAGTGGAGAGCAGTACTTC	few	TRBD2	TRBV30	TRBJ2-7
CAISRDTGANVLTF	TGTGCCATCAGTCGCGATACTGGGGCCAACGTCCTGACTTTC	-	-	TRBV10-3	TRBJ2-6
CATDGGELFF	TGTGCCACAGATGGCGGGGAGCTGTTTTTT	-	-	TRBV28	TRBJ2-2
CASSKLQPQHF	TGTGCCAGCAGCAAATTACAGCCCCAGCATTTT	-	-	TRBV21-1	TRBJ1-5
CASSYSTGQETQYF	TGTGCCAGCAGTTACTCGACAGGACAAGAGACCCAGTACTTC	-	-	TRBV6-6	TRBJ2-5